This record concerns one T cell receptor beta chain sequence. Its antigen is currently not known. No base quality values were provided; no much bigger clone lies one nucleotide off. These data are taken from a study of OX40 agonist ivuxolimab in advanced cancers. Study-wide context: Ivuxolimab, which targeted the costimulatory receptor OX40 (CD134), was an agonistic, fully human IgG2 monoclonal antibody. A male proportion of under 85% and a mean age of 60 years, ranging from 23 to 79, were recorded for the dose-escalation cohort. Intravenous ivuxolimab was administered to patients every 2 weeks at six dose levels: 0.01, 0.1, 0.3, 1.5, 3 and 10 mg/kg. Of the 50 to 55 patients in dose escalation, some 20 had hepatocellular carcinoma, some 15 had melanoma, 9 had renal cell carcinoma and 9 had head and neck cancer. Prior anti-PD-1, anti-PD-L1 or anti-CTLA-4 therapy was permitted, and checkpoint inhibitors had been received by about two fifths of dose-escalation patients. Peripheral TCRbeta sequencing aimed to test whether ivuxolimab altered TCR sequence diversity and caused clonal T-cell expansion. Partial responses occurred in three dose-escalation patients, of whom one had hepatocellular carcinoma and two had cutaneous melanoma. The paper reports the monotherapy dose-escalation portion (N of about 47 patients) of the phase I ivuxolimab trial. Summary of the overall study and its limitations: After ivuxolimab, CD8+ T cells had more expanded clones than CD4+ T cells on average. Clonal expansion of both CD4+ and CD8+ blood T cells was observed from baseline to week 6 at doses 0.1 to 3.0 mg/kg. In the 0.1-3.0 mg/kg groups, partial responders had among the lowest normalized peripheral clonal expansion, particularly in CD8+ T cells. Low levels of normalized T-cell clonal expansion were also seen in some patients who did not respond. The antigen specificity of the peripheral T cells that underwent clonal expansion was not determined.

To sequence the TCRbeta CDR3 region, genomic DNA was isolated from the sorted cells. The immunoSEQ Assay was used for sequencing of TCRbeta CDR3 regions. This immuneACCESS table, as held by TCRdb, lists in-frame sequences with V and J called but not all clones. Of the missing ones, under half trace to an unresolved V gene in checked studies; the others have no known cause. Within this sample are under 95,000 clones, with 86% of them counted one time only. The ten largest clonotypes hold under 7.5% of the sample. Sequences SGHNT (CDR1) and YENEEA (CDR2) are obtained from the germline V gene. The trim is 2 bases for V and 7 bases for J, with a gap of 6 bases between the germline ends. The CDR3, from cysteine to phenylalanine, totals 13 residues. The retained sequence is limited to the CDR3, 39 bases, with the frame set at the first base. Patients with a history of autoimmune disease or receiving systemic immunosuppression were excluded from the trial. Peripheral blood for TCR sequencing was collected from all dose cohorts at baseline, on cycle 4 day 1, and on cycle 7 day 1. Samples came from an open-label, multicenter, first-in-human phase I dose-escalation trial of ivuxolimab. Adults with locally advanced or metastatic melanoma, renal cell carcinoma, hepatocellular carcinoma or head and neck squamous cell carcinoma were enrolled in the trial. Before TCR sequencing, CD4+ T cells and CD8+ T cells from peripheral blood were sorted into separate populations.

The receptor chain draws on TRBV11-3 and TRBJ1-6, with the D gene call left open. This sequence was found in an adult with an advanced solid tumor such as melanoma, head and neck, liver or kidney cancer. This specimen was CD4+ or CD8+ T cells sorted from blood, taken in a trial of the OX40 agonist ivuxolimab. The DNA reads TGTGCCAGCAGCTTACGGGGAAATTCACCCCTCCACTTT. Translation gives CASSLRGNSPLHF.